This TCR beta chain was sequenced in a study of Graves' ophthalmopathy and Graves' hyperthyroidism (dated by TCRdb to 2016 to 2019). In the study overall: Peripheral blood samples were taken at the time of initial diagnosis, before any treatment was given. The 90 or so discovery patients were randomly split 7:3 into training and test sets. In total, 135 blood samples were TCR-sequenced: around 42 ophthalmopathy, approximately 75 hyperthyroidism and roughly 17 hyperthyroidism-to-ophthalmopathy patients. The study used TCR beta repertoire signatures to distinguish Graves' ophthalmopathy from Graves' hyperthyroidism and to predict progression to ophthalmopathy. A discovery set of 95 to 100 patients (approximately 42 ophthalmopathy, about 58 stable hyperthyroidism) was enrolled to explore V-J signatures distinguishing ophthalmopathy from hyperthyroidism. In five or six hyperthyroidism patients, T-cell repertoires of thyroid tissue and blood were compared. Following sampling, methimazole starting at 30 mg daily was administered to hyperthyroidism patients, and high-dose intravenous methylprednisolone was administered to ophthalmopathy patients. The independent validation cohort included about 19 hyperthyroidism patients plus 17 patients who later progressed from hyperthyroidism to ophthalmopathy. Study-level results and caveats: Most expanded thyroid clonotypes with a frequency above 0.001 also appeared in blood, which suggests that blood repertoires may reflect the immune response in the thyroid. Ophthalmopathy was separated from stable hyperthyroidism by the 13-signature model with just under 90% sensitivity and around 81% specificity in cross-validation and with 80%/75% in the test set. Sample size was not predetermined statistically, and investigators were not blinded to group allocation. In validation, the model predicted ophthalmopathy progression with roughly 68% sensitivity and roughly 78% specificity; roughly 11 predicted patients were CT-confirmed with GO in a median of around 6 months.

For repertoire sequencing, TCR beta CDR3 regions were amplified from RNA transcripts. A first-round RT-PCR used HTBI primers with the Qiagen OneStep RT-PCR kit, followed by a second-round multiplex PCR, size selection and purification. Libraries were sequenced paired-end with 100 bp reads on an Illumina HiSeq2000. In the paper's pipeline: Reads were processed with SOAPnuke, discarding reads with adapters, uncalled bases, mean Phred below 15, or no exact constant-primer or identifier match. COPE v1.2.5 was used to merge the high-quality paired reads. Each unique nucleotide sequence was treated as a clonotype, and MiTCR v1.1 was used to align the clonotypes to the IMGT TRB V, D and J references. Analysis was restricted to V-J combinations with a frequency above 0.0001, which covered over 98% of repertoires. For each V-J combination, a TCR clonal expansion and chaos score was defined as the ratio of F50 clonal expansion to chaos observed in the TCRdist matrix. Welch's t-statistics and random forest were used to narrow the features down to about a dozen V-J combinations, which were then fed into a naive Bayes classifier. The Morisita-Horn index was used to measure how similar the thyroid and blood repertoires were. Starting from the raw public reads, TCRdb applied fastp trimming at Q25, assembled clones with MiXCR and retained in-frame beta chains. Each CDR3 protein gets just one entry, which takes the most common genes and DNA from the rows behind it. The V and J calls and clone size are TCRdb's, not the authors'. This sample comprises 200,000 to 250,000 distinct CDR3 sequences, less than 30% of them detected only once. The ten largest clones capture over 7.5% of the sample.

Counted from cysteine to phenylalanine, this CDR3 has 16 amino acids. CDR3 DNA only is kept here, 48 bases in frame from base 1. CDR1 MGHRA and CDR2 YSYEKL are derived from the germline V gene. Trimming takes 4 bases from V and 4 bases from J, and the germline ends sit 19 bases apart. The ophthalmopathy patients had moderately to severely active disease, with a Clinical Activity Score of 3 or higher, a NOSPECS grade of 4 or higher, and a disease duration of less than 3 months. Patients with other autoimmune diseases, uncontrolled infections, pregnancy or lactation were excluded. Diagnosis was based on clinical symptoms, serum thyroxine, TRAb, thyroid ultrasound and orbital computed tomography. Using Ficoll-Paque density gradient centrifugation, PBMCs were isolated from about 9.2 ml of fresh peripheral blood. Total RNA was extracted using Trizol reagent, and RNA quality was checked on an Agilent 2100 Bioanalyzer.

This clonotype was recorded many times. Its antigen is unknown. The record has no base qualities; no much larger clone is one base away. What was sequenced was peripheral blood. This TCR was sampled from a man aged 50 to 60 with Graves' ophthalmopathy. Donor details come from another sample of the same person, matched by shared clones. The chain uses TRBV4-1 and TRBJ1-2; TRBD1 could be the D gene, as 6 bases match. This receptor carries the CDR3 CASSPLSGGQRYGYTF. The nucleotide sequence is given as TGCGCCAGCAGCCCCCTGTCGGGGGGGCAACGCTATGGCTACACCTTC.